The 3 T cell receptor beta chains in this list originate from one sample, sequenced in a study of cytomegalovirus exposure and HLA in healthy donors. Primers included in the PCR were 60 Vbeta and 13 Jbeta primers. Profiling relied on immunoSEQ multiplex PCR, and the TCRdb table lists in-frame clones only, not all of them. This specimen shows 100,000 to 150,000 clones; the ten leading clones hold approximately 0.93%. Material: PBMCs. These receptor sequences come from a man younger than 30 in good health and CMV-seronegative.

V is TRBV2 and J is TRBJ1-2; no firm D call. Germline CDR1 is SNHLY and CDR2 is FYNNEI. The CDR3 has 15 amino acids. Trimming removed 6 bases at V and 0 bases at J, with 14 bases between. The CDR3 bases are TGTGCCAGCAGCCTGGTCTTTAGAACTAACTATGGCTACACCTTC. This codes for CASSLVFRTNYGYTF.

This rearrangement joins TRBV10-1 to TRBJ1-3, with 7 positions matching TRBD1. Germline lookup yields CDR1 WNHNN and CDR2 SYGVQD (reference sequence). The J segment lost 5 bases and the V segment lost 6 bases, leaving 7 bases of the junction unmatched. The CDR3 is 14 residues long. CDR3 in amino acids: CASSEGQVRNTIYF. CDR3 nucleotides: TGCGCCAGCAGCGAAGGACAGGTCCGAAACACCATATATTTT.

The chain uses TRBV7-8 and TRBJ1-1, with D hard to call. The CDR3 spans 12 residues. The V end lost 5 bases, the J end lost 6 bases, and 10 bases lay between the germline ends. Germline CDR1 SGHVS, CDR2 FQNEAQ. The DNA of the CDR3 is TGTGCCAGCAGCACCGACATAGCTGAAGCTTTCTTT. Its translation: CASSTDIAEAFF.